The 16 T cell receptor beta chains below were found in one sample sequenced in a study of molecular identifiers for immune sequencing clone quantification. TCRdb recomputed calls from the PCR reads with MiXCR, one row per CDR3 protein. Among 300,000 to 350,000 distinct CDR3 sequences listed, about 20% were seen once. The sequencing input was naive CD8+ T cells from blood, with Jurkat cell RNA spiked in. Documented subset: FACS-sorted CD8+CD4-CCR7+CD45RA+ naive T cells. Receptors were obtained from a human donor in good health. Some libraries in this study had Jurkat cell RNA spiked in.

The rearrangement links TRBV6-2 or TRBV6-3 to TRBJ1-1; 8 positions match TRBD1. CDR3 length: 13 residues. J lost 10 bases, V lost 6 bases, and 10 bases had no gene match. The germline V gene encodes CDR1 MNHEY and CDR2 SVGEGT. CDR3 amino acids: CASSLRMDRAAFF. Written as DNA, the CDR3 is TGTGCCAGCAGCCTACGGATGGACAGGGCAGCTTTCTTT.

In regard to this clonotype: A much larger clone lies a single base off, so this may be a read error. The chain couples TRBV7-9 to TRBJ2-7; 7 bases map to TRBD2. This CDR3 has 15 residues. Trimming at V came to 5 bases and at J to 7 bases, leaving 14 bases not matched to a gene. The V gene's germline CDR1 is SEHNR and CDR2 FQNEAQ (reference sequence). The CDR3 sequence: CASSPRTGGSEEQYF. CDR3 sequence (DNA): TGTGCCAGCAGCCCCCGGACTGGCGGGAGTGAAGAGCAGTACTTC.

This clonotype was counted at least ten times. The rearrangement links TRBV15 to TRBJ2-4, with D maybe TRBD2 (5 bases). There are 14 residues in the CDR3. V was trimmed by 10 bases and J by 1 base, leaving 14 bases between them. CDR1 LNHNV and CDR2 YYDKDF come from the germline V gene (reference sequence). The CDR3: CAISDSTAKNIQYF. The CDR3 DNA sequence: TGTGCCATCTCGGACTCAACTGCCAAAAACATTCAGTACTTC.

The DNA for the CDR3 is TGTGCCAGCAGCCAAGTTGTGGGAACAGTTTACACTGAAGCTTTCTTT. Translation gives CASSQVVGTVYTEAFF. V gene TRBV14 combines with J gene TRBJ1-1; D gene ambiguous. CDR1 is SGHDN, CDR2 FVKESK, per germline. The CDR3 extends over 16 amino acids. The V and J ends lost 1 base and 3 bases respectively, with 15 bases between them.

The sample holds a few counts of this clonotype. V gene TRBV15 combines with J gene TRBJ2-1, with D possibly TRBD1 on 6 matching bases. Trimming shortened V by 5 bases and J by 1 base, and 18 bases separated the two germline ends. This CDR3 is 17 amino acids long. Germline V gives CDR1 LNHNV, CDR2 YYDKDF (reference sequence). CDR3 DNA sequence: TGTGCCACCAGCGGGGGATTAACAGGGTCTTCCTACAATGAGCAGTTCTTC. This translates into CATSGGLTGSSYNEQFF.

A remark on this clonotype: This CDR3 fails to terminate in the conserved phenylalanine or tryptophan, so it likely reflects a read error. Because the CDR3's place on the DNA is in doubt, the DNA is left out and the CDR3 is given as listed by TCRdb. This chain joins TRBV21-1 and TRBJ1-1; the D call TRBD1 from the table was never checked on the DNA. TRBV21-1 is a recognized pseudogene. The CDR3 is 20 residues long, counting both termini. The CDR3 loop is CASSKARDREGGEGGTEAFS.

About this clonotype: With a much larger clone just one base away, this may be a read error. V and J are TRBV5-3 and TRBJ1-1; unclear D gene. TRBV5-3 is an open reading frame whose function is uncertain. This CDR3 has 11 residues. V was trimmed by 8 bases and J by 2 bases, leaving 7 bases between them. CDR3 DNA: TGTGCCAGCACCTTCAACACTGAAGCTTTCTTT. Translated, it gives CASTFNTEAFF.

Comments on this clonotype: With a much larger clone just one base away, this may be a read error. The gene calls are TRBV29-1 and TRBJ1-1; D gene uncertain. The germline gives CDR1 SQVTM, CDR2 ANQGSEA. This CDR3 region has 12 residues. The CDR3 reads CSAEVVTGEAFF. The CDR3 bases are TGCAGCGCTGAAGTGGTAACGGGTGAAGCTTTCTTT.

Regarding this clonotype: An end of the junction differs from the germline gene, which may be a read error. This chain uses TRBV7-2 with TRBJ2-3, with D perhaps matching TRBD1 (6 bases). The CDR3 contains 15 residues. Germline values: CDR1 SGHTA, CDR2 FQGNSA. The CDR3 spells CAGSLVFQGGDTQYF. The CDR3 DNA is TGTGCCGGCAGCTTAGTATTCCAAGGGGGTGATACGCAGTATTTT.

This clonotype has a handful of counts. The J gene is TRBJ2-7, the V gene TRBV18; no definite D call. Germline CDR1 KGHSH, CDR2 LQKENI. V lost 2 bases and J lost 2, with 7 bases in between. The CDR3 runs 13 residues. This CDR3 is CASSPGVTYEQYF. The CDR3 nucleotides read TGTGCCAGCTCACCAGGGGTCACCTACGAGCAGTACTTC.

In its sample, this clonotype was seen a few times. The genes are TRBV4-3 and TRBJ2-3; 8 bases agree with TRBD2. The CDR3 contains 15 residues. The V gene's germline CDR1 is LGHNA and CDR2 YSLEER. V lost 3 bases, J lost 2 bases, and 4 bases stayed unmatched. CDR3 nucleotides: TGCGCCAGCAGCCAGGGTAGCGGGAACACAGATACGCAGTATTTT. Encoded protein: CASSQGSGNTDTQYF.

This clonotype was counted at least ten times. The V gene is TRBV29-1, the J gene TRBJ1-2; D gene unclear. Germline CDR1 SQVTM, CDR2 ANQGSEA. The CDR3 loop spans 13 amino acids. V was clipped by 5 bases and J by 8 bases, with 18 bases between them. The CDR3 protein is CSVPQTEGPGYTF. CDR3 DNA: TGCAGCGTTCCCCAAACTGAAGGCCCCGGCTACACCTTC.

About this clonotype: Just one base apart from a much larger clone, this may be a read error. V gene TRBV12-3 or TRBV12-4 combines with J gene TRBJ2-3; possible D gene TRBD2, 6 bases. CDR3 length: 17 residues. Trimming took off 6 bases at V and 2 bases at J, with 21 bases between the two ends. The CDR3 sequence: CASSPYPLTGVTDTQYF. The CDR3 nucleotides are TGTGCCAGCAGCCCCTATCCTTTGACGGGGGTCACAGATACGCAGTATTTT.

The chain links TRBV11-2 to TRBJ1-1; 7 bases are shared with TRBD1. The germline V gene encodes CDR1 SGHAT and CDR2 FQNNGV. The CDR3 extends over 16 amino acids. The ends lost 4 bases at V and 3 bases at J; junction bases unmatched: 11. CDR3 residues: CASSSPDRDPYTEAFF. CDR3 DNA sequence: TGTGCCAGCAGCTCACCCGACAGGGATCCTTACACTGAAGCTTTCTTT.

This clonotype was found many times. This chain links TRBV9 with TRBJ2-3, with D perhaps TRBD1 or TRBD2 (5 bases each). The germline V gene encodes CDR1 SGDLS and CDR2 YYNGEE. V lost 0 bases to trimming and J lost 2 bases, with 10 bases between them. The CDR3 spans 15 residues. The CDR3 nucleotides read TGTGCCAGCAGCGTAGGACAGACTAACACAGATACGCAGTATTTT. Encoded protein: CASSVGQTNTDTQYF.

At least ten counts were recorded for this clonotype. The V gene is TRBV7-6, the J gene TRBJ1-1; possible D gene TRBD1, 5 bases. Trimming took off 1 base at V and 3 bases at J, with 9 bases between the two ends. The CDR3 spans 14 residues. Per germline, CDR1 SGHVS and CDR2 FNYEAQ. CDR3 sequence (DNA): TGTGCCAGCAGCTTAGGGCAGGGACACACTGAAGCTTTCTTT. Encoded protein: CASSLGQGHTEAFF.